The rows below give T cell receptor beta chains drawn from one sample of a study of cytomegalovirus exposure and HLA in healthy donors. The repertoire was sequenced with immunoSEQ multiplex PCR; TCRdb's copy has only in-frame clones and lacks some. The sample lists roughly 75,000 clones, around 94% occurring once. The specimen was PBMCs. The source is a woman between 18 and 29 years old in good health and CMV-seronegative. CDR3s include the opening cysteine and the closing phenylalanine or tryptophan.

V,CDR3
TRBV2,CASSRTRENAYNSPPHF
TRBV19,CASSRQVNEQFF
TRBV27,CASSFGLAGEVQYF
TRBV7-9,CASSFTSGVNNEQFF
TRBV6-1,CAIRWGGKVPEAFF
TRBV27,CASSPYSYRVTTEAFF
TRBV5-5,CASSLLSLPRATDTQYF
TRBV2,CASSEYTGANVLTF
TRBV14,CASSQDGEQFF
TRBV9,CASSETGSSPLHF
TRBV7-6,CASSPQGGEGEKLFF
TRBV7-9,CASSFTRLAEQFF
TRBV5-1,CASSPTGQTDTQYF
TRBV4-2,CASSQAGTDTQYF
TRBV27,CASSISGGHSGSYNEQFF
TRBV7-2,CASSLVGTGVYGYTF
TRBV4-1,CASSQERITGVVGNTIYF
TRBV5-8,CASSGPGHIETQYF
TRBV28,CASSFDVQGTGGGYTF
TRBV5-4,CASSLPKTGTGPYEQYF
TRBV28,CASSSPGGGRNEKLFF
TRBV4-1,CASSQDQLGDRGLNEKLFF
TRBV27,CASSFETGYEQYF